Given below is one T cell receptor (beta chain) in context. Its antigen remains unknown. Relative to the germline gene, one junction end is altered; a read error may explain this. Amplification of TCR beta CDR3 regions used RNA as the template. Researchers ran a first-round RT-PCR on the TCR CDR3 using the HTBI primer set. TCRdb recomputed calls from the multiplex PCR reads with MiXCR, one row per CDR3 protein. Found here are roughly 710,000 distinct CDR3 sequences, roughly a third of them singletons; the top ten hold approximately 31%. This sample is drawn from a study of T cells in Graves' hyperthyroidism and ophthalmopathy. Findings and caveats of the study: Ophthalmopathy was identified by the model a median about 6.8 months ahead of onset.

Graves' hyperthyroidism was deemed stable given no ophthalmopathy progression within 18 months. Uncontrolled infections, other autoimmune diseases, pregnancy or lactation led to exclusion of patients. The diagnoses drew upon clinical symptoms, serum thyroxine and TRAb, thyroid ultrasound and orbital computed tomography. Germline assignment: CDR1 SGHTA and CDR2 FQGNSA. The CDR3 totals 16 residues. This clonotype originated in a middle-aged woman with Graves' hyperthyroidism. The J gene is TRBJ1-1, the V gene TRBV7-2; a weak D match, TRBD1 (6 bases). Sequencing used blood. The DNA for the CDR3 is TGTGCCAGCAGCTTAGGGGGCGGAGGGGGGAAGATAGAAGTTTTCTTT. Its protein is CASSLGGGGGKIEVFF.